The rows below give T cell receptor beta chains drawn from one sample of a study of hypomethylating agent response in myelodysplastic syndrome. The method was immunoSEQ multiplex PCR; TCRdb's version includes in-frame clones alone and lacks a portion of them. The data show roughly 4,700 clones, with around 86% seen just once and more than 20% held by the top ten. This material consisted of bone marrow, taken before or after starting hypomethylating agent treatment for myelodysplastic syndrome (not recorded which). The receptors shown here come from a human donor with myelodysplastic syndrome. Each CDR3 is given without its conserved first and last residue.

>TRBV18
ASSHPGTTLYEQY
>TRBV7-9
ASSRMAVRANVLT
>TRBV6-5
ASSYIQGAGGYT
>TRBV30
AWRRDRGLKNTEAF
>TRBV5-5
ASSLWLAGGPWVYEQY
>TRBV5-4
ASSQVDLGTV
>TRBV6-5
ASSSRQAQAKNIQY
>TRBV9
ASSVNVGPSSSPLH
>TRBV7-2
ASSLAWAGELF
>TRBV5-1
ASSLGLAGGWVMGEQY
>TRBV5-1
ASSPGGSGLTDTQY
>TRBV4-3
ASSQVAGPDTQY
>TRBV5-1
ASSLEAVDAGGGYT
>TRBV29-1
SVGVSSGRAGDTQY
>TRBV5-6
ASSLGGGGQGDTQY
>TRBV5-6
ASRLRTGGYGYT
>TRBV5-1
ASSLSGTATDTQY
>TRBV7-6
ASSPGTGGSYGYT
>TRBV6-1
ASSGSHGTGRGEQY
>TRBV6-5
ASKRESTDTQY
>TRBV29-1
SVEDGIGSGRAGETQY
>TRBV7-2
ASSLNHQELF
>TRBV15
ATSNPGQSKNIQY
>TRBV4-3
ASSQDQNRGNTGELF
>TRBV9
ASSAGTGLIIYT
>TRBV28
ASRPPMGGELF
>TRBV10-1
ASSPGTFQETQY
>TRBV19
ASSIYRGDYEQY
>TRBV6-1
ASSEMGLGLAFYEQY
>TRBV7-2
ASSLAKTSGYTDTQY
>TRBV5-1
ASRWTSGSSYEQY
>TRBV19
ASSTLDRDTDTQY
>TRBV10-3
AISTGFGYT
>TRBV7-9
ASSLYGEAF
>TRBV19
ASSIIAKNIQY
>TRBV7-2
ASSSGTGINQPQH
>TRBV7-2
ASSLSRLGTGNTIY
>TRBV15
ATSRERVDTQY
>TRBV6-4
ASSGGSGTTQY
>TRBV5-4
ASSLDLGRGEQY
>TRBV7-6
ASSRARSLGKETQY
>TRBV18
ASSPTAGGSEQY
>TRBV29-1
SVELPEGGGTDTQY